The rows below give T cell receptor beta chains drawn from one sample of a study of early T cells in non-severe SARS-CoV-2 infection. MiXCR was run by TCRdb on the 5' RACE reads, yielding one entry per CDR3 protein. This sample has around 67,000 distinct CDR3 sequences; 12% occur once, and the top ten carry around 1.3%. The sample comprised whole blood. The source of these receptors is an adult who was a healthcare worker with PCR-confirmed SARS-CoV-2 infection or an uninfected control (not recorded which). CDR3s include the opening cysteine and the closing phenylalanine or tryptophan. A D gene is named only where the DNA matches it firmly. Expanded clones get a size class; other rows say once, few or many, or leave the size out.

clone size,V gene,J gene,D gene,CDR3 DNA,CDR3 protein
many,TRBV27,TRBJ2-7,TRBD2,TGTGCCAGCAGTTTATCCCGACTAGCGGGTAACTCCTACGAGCAGTACTTC,CASSLSRLAGNSYEQYF
medium-sized,TRBV20-1,TRBJ2-5,-,TGCAGTGCTAGACTGGGGGCCGCGGAGACCCAGTACTTC,CSARLGAAETQYF
many,TRBV6-5,TRBJ2-1,-,TGTGCCAGCCGCCGGGACAACTACAATGAGCAGTTCTTC,CASRRDNYNEQFF
many,TRBV20-1,TRBJ2-5,-,TGCAGTGCCCGACATACTCGGGAGACCCAGTACTTC,CSARHTRETQYF
many,TRBV3-1,TRBJ1-1,-,TGTGCCAGCAGCCAAAGGGAATTGGGCACTGAAGCTTTCTTT,CASSQRELGTEAFF
many,TRBV6-5,TRBJ2-1,-,TGTGCCAGCAGCGGAAGAGGGGGAGGGAGATACAATGAGCAGTTCTTC,CASSGRGGGRYNEQFF
many,TRBV7-2,TRBJ2-7,-,TGTGCCAGCAGCTTGGCCGTTGGGTTACAGTACTTC,CASSLAVGLQYF
many,TRBV20-1,TRBJ1-2,TRBD1,TGCAGTGTTCCGGGACAGGGGGTCCCAAACTATGGCTACACCTTC,CSVPGQGVPNYGYTF
many,TRBV29-1,TRBJ2-1,TRBD2,TGCAGCGTGGGGGCTAGCGGGAGATTGGATGAGCAGTTCTTC,CSVGASGRLDEQFF
many,TRBV4-2,TRBJ1-1,-,TGTGCCAGCAGCCAAGAAGAGACCGCGAACACTGAAGCTTTCTTT,CASSQEETANTEAFF
few,TRBV28,TRBJ2-1,TRBD2,TGTGCCAGCAGTTGGACTAGCGGGAGCCTGCCCTACAATGAGCAGTTCTTC,CASSWTSGSLPYNEQFF
-,TRBV25-1,TRBJ1-2,TRBD1,TGTGCCAGCAGCCTCCCGGGACAGGGTGGGCACAGGGGCTACACCTTC,CASSLPGQGGHRGYTF
-,TRBV10-2,TRBJ2-1,TRBD2,TGCGCCAGCAGTATTAGCGGGGGGGCGGGGAATGAGCAGTTCTTC,CASSISGGAGNEQFF
few,TRBV27,TRBJ2-7,TRBD2,TGTGCCAGCAGTTCCCCGACTAGCGGAAATTCCTACGAGCAGTACTTC,CASSSPTSGNSYEQYF
many,TRBV9,TRBJ2-3,-,TGTGCCAGCAGCGTAACTCCCAGGCAGGTGGCAGATACGCAGTATTTT,CASSVTPRQVADTQYF
many,TRBV28,TRBJ2-1,TRBD2,TGTGCCAGCAGTTCTCTAGCGGGAGGTTTGAATGAGCAGTTCTTC,CASSSLAGGLNEQFF
many,TRBV18,TRBJ2-5,-,TGTGCCAGCTCACCCAAGGAAGCTTTCACAGAGACCCAGTACTTC,CASSPKEAFTETQYF
many,TRBV7-9,TRBJ2-5,-,TGTGCCAGCAGCTTAGAAAAATCTAGCCAAGAGACCCAGTACTTC,CASSLEKSSQETQYF